This is a list of T cell receptor beta chains from one sample in a study of CD8 T cells in Susac syndrome. TCRdb re-analysed the immunoSEQ multiplex PCR reads in MiXCR, keeping a single row per CDR3 protein. This sample has 150,000 to 200,000 distinct CDR3 sequences, with approximately 94% found just once. The sample comprised CD4+ T cells from PBMCs. These TCRs come from a human donor with multiple sclerosis. CDR3s include the opening cysteine and the closing phenylalanine or tryptophan. D genes are given only for firm matches. A row's size may be missing; if present it is once, few, many or a size class.

TRBJ2-5,TRBV20-1,TRBD2,-,TGCAGTGCCATTCGGACTAGCGGGGGGGCGGGAGAGACCCAGTACTTC,CSAIRTSGGAGETQYF
TRBJ2-7,TRBV20-1,TRBD2,-,TGCAGTTGCGCGGACGGGAGGGTCTCCTACGAGCAGTACTTC,CSCADGRVSYEQYF
TRBJ2-1,TRBV2,TRBD2,-,TGTGCCGGCACCAGTGGGGCTAGCGGGAGGAATGAGCAGTTCTTC,CAGTSGASGRNEQFF
TRBJ2-4,TRBV27,-,few,TGTGCCAGCAGTTTACATGAGGGACGAACGCAGTACTTC,CASSLHEGRTQYF
TRBJ2-5,TRBV5-1,-,-,TGCGCCAGCAGTAAGGACGGGCAAGAGACCCAGTACTTC,CASSKDGQETQYF
TRBJ2-3,TRBV11-2,-,-,TGTGCCAGCAGCTTATTGGGGGCGCTGGGAACAGATACGCAGTATTTT,CASSLLGALGTDTQYF
TRBJ1-4,TRBV15,-,-,TGTGCCACCAGTGGCTCTCCGGGGCAGGGGTCTAATGAAAAACTGTTTTTT,CATSGSPGQGSNEKLFF
TRBJ2-1,TRBV30,TRBD2,-,TGTGCCTGGAGTTGGCGGGAGGGGTACAATGAGCAGTTCTTC,CAWSWREGYNEQFF
TRBJ2-2,TRBV13,-,-,TGTGCCACGAAACAGGGAGTGAACACCGGGGAGCTGTTTTTT,CATKQGVNTGELFF
TRBJ1-1,TRBV9,-,-,TGTGCCAGCAGCGTAGTCACAGCGAACACTGAAGCTTTCTTT,CASSVVTANTEAFF
TRBJ1-5,TRBV29-1,-,-,TGCAGCGTTGATCAAGGGGAAGATCAGCCCCAGCATTTT,CSVDQGEDQPQHF
TRBJ2-1,TRBV18,TRBD2,-,TGTGCCAGCTCACCACCGGGACTAGCGGCCTCCGGGTCCTACAATGAGCAGTTCTTC,CASSPPGLAASGSYNEQFF
TRBJ2-1,TRBV4-3,-,-,TGCGCCAGCAGCCAAGGACAAGGAGAGCAGTTCTTC,CASSQGQGEQFF
TRBJ2-7,TRBV4-3,-,-,TGCGCCAGCAGCCAAGATATCGGGCGTCTAGCGAATATCCACGAGCAGTACTTC,CASSQDIGRLANIHEQYF
TRBJ2-7,TRBV28,TRBD1,once,TGTGCCAGCAGCTCCGGACAGGTTGGGGAGCAGTACTTC,CASSSGQVGEQYF
TRBJ2-7,TRBV19,-,-,TGTGCCAGTAGTCCTTCGGGAGGGGGCTACTACGAGCAGTACTTC,CASSPSGGGYYEQYF
TRBJ2-1,TRBV12-3/TRBV12-4,TRBD1,-,TGTGCCAGCAGGGGGACAGGGTTCGGTGAGCAGTTCTTC,CASRGTGFGEQFF
TRBJ1-6,TRBV5-1,-,-,TGCGCCAGCAGCTTGGGGTCAGGGGTCAATTCACCCCTCCACTTT,CASSLGSGVNSPLHF
TRBJ1-2,TRBV29-1,-,once,TGCAGCGTCCCCACCCCAGGGACCGGCTACACCTTC,CSVPTPGTGYTF
TRBJ1-1,TRBV5-1,-,-,TGCGCCAGCAGCCTGAACCGGGACTCTGAAGCTTTCTTT,CASSLNRDSEAFF
TRBJ2-6,TRBV6-5,-,-,TGTGCCAGCAGTACGGGCGGGGTTGGGGCCAACGTCCTGACTTTC,CASSTGGVGANVLTF
TRBJ2-1,TRBV9,-,-,TGTGCCAGCAGCGTTGACGGGGGCGCTTACAATGAGCAGTTCTTC,CASSVDGGAYNEQFF
TRBJ2-1,TRBV7-3,-,-,TGTGCCAGCAGCTTAACGAAGGACAATGAGCAGTTCTTC,CASSLTKDNEQFF
TRBJ1-5,TRBV2,-,-,TGTGCCAGCAGTGAAGAAAGGGTCCCGTCCCAGCATTTT,CASSEERVPSQHF
TRBJ1-6,TRBV20-1,-,-,TGCAGTGCTAGAGTGCTCGATTCACCCCTCCACTTT,CSARVLDSPLHF
TRBJ2-1,TRBV4-2,-,-,TGTGCCAGCAGCCAAGATGGGGGTGAGCAGTTCTTC,CASSQDGGEQFF
TRBJ2-7,TRBV28,-,-,TGTGCCAGCACCACCTCTGGGGGGTACGAGCAGTACTTC,CASTTSGGYEQYF
TRBJ2-7,TRBV20-1,-,-,TGCAGTGCTACTTTGACGGACGGTCGGTCCTACGAGCAGTACTTC,CSATLTDGRSYEQYF
TRBJ2-7,TRBV3-1,TRBD2,once,TGTGCCAGCAGCAACGGACTAGCGGGAGGATACGAGCAGTACTTC,CASSNGLAGGYEQYF
TRBJ1-1,TRBV20-1,-,-,TGCAGTTTGGGAGAGGTAGGGGCCTTTGAAGCTTTCTTT,CSLGEVGAFEAFF
TRBJ2-7,TRBV3-1,-,-,TGTGCCAGCAGCCAAGCCAATTCGGCGGGCGAGCAGTACTTC,CASSQANSAGEQYF
TRBJ1-2,TRBV6-6,-,once,TGTGCCAGCAGCCCAGACGCCTCTAACTATGGCTACACCTTC,CASSPDASNYGYTF
TRBJ2-6,TRBV27,-,-,TGTGCCAGCAGTTCGGGACGTCCCTCTGGGGCCAACGTCCTGACTTTC,CASSSGRPSGANVLTF
TRBJ2-5,TRBV7-9,-,-,TGTGCCAGCAGCCAAAACGGGGGGCAATGGGAGACCCAGTACTTC,CASSQNGGQWETQYF
TRBJ1-4,TRBV14,-,-,TGTGCCAGCAGCCCGGGGAATAGGTTCGGTGAAAAACTGTTTTTT,CASSPGNRFGEKLFF
TRBJ2-7,TRBV28,-,-,TGTGCCAGCAGCCCCATTGGTGTCTGGTACTACGAGCAGTACTTC,CASSPIGVWYYEQYF
TRBJ1-3,TRBV30,-,-,TGTGCCTGGAGCCTGGGCAGCTTAGGAAACACCATATATTTT,CAWSLGSLGNTIYF
TRBJ2-2,TRBV3-1,-,-,TGTGCCAGCAGCCAAAGCACCGGGGAGCTGTTTTTT,CASSQSTGELFF
TRBJ1-1,TRBV5-1,-,-,TGCGCCAGCAGCTATGACCAACAGGGAGGTGCTTTCTTT,CASSYDQQGGAFF
TRBJ2-5,TRBV5-6,TRBD2,-,TGTGCCAGCAGCTTGTCAGTACTAGCGGGAGAGACCCAGTACTTC,CASSLSVLAGETQYF
TRBJ2-2,TRBV28,TRBD2,-,TGTGCCAGCAGTTTGATAGCGGGCACCGGGGAGCTGTTTTTT,CASSLIAGTGELFF
TRBJ2-7,TRBV19,-,once,TGTGCCTCTGCAAGGGACTCTACCTACGAGCAGTACTTC,CASARDSTYEQYF